This TCR beta chain was sequenced during a study of long-term antiretroviral therapy in people with HIV. The study, taken as a whole, reports: Repertoires from HIV showed CDR3 length ranges narrower than those of controls.

At least two post-ART and at least one pre-ART PBMC sample were available for each donor. Every one of the participants with HIV received treatment in the United States. Turning to this clone: As yet, its antigen is unknown.

Running of the v3.0 immunoSEQ assay took place at survey level. Using immunoSEQ multiplex PCR, the repertoire was profiled, and TCRdb retains in-frame clones only, with some absent. Found here are about 28,000 clones, roughly 84% of them singletons; the top ten hold around 10%. This receptor was taken from a man under 40 with HIV. The sequences come from unsorted PBMCs, collected about 2.7 years after starting antiretroviral therapy.

Here the CDR3 reads CASSLGGDGYTF. The CDR3 region has the DNA TGTGCCAGCAGCTTAGGGGGTGATGGCTACACCTTC. The rearrangement links TRBV7-9 to TRBJ1-2; D is uncertain. Looked up from germline, CDR1 is SEHNR and CDR2 is FQNEAQ (reference sequence). With 1 base removed from V and 6 bases from J, the gap between germline ends came to 6 bases. The CDR3 has 12 amino acids.